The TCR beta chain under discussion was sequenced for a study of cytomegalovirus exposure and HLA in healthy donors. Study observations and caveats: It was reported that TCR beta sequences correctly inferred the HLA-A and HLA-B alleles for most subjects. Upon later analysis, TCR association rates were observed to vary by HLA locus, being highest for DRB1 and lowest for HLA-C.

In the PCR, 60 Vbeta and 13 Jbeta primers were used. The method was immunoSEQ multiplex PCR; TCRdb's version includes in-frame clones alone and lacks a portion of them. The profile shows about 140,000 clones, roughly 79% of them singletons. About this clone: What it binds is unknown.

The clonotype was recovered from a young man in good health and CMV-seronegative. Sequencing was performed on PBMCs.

CDR3 sequence: CASSISPQGGGEQFF. The CDR3 DNA follows: TGTGCCAGTAGTATTTCTCCTCAGGGGGGCGGGGAGCAGTTCTTC. V is TRBV19 and J is TRBJ2-1; D perhaps matches TRBD1 (7 bases). This CDR3 region has 15 residues. CDR1 and CDR2 (germline): LNHDA, SQIVND (reference sequence). The V end was cut by 3 bases, the J end by 10 bases, with 19 bases between. The whole variable domain, remainder taken from reference TRBV19 and TRBJ2-1, is DGGITQSPKYLFRKEGQNVTLSCEQNLNHDAMYWYRQDPGQGLRLIYYSQIVNDFQKGDIAEGYSVSREKKESFPLTVTSAQKNPTAFYLCASSISPQGGGEQFFGPGTRLTVL.